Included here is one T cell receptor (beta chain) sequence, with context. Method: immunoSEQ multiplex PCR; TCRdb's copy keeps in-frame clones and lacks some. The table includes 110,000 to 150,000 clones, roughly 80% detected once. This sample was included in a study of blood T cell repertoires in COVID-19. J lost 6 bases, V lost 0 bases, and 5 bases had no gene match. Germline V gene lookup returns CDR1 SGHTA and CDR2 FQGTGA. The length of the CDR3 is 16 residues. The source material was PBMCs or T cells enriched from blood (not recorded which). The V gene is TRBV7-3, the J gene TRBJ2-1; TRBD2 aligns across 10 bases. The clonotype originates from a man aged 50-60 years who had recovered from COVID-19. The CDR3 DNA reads TGTGCCAGCAGCTTAACAGGTAGCGGGGGGACCAATGAGCAGTTCTTC. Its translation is CASSLTGSGGTNEQFF.